The entry below describes one T cell receptor (beta chain). The V gene's germline CDR1 is SGHDT and CDR2 YYEEEE. The V end lost 2 bases, the J end lost 3 bases, and 11 bases lay between the germline ends. CDR3 length: 14 amino acids. This entry comes from a study of blood T cell repertoires in COVID-19. Whole-study context: Material from acute and convalescent COVID-19 was sourced from the United States, Italy and Spain.

The study recruited people aged about 18 to 89 years across approximately 23 US areas. Here immunoSEQ multiplex PCR was the method, and the copy in TCRdb shows in-frame clones only, minus some. The sample has some 270,000 clones; 70% to 90% are singletons. The chain employs TRBV5-6 and TRBJ2-5, with D possibly TRBD2 on 5 matching bases. The clonotype was recovered from a woman aged 25 to 39 who had recovered from COVID-19. What was sequenced was PBMCs or T cells enriched from blood (not recorded which). CDR3 region: CASSFIALKETQYF. The CDR3 DNA reads as TGTGCCAGCAGCTTTATAGCGCTAAAAGAGACCCAGTACTTC.